A single sample is the source of the 30 T cell receptor beta chains below, sequenced in a study of T cells in Graves' hyperthyroidism and ophthalmopathy. There were TCR beta CDR3 regions amplified from RNA transcripts. Researchers ran a first-round RT-PCR on the TCR CDR3 using the HTBI primer set. TCRdb re-called the multiplex PCR reads through MiXCR, storing one row per CDR3 protein. Found here are 500,000 to 800,000 distinct CDR3 sequences, about 45% of them singletons; the top ten hold about 7%. Source material: peripheral blood or thyroid tissue (not recorded which). The receptors originated from an adult man with Graves' disease, either hyperthyroidism or ophthalmopathy (not recorded which).

This clonotype was counted at least ten times. The chain links TRBV7-3 to TRBJ2-7, with TRBD2 matching over 12 bases. The germline V gene encodes CDR1 SGHTA and CDR2 FQGTGA. The V segment lost 4 bases and the J segment 6 bases; nucleotides outside the gene matches: 4. The CDR3 spans 14 residues. In nucleotides, the CDR3 is TGTGCCAGCAGCTACGGACTAGCGGGGTCCGAGCAGTACTTC. It is translated as CASSYGLAGSEQYF.

This clonotype was counted a few times. J is TRBJ2-5 and V is TRBV20-1; the match to TRBD2 covers 14 bases. Per germline, CDR1 DFQATT and CDR2 SNEGSKA (reference sequence). V was pared by 3 bases and J by 1 base, with 4 bases of the junction left unmatched. The length of the CDR3 is 16 residues. The CDR3 here is CSARGGTSGSQETQYF. The CDR3 nucleotides are TGCAGTGCTAGGGGCGGGACTAGCGGGAGCCAAGAGACCCAGTACTTC.

As to this clonotype: The junction departs from germline at one end; a sequencing error may be responsible. The gene calls are TRBV29-1 and TRBJ1-1, with D unclear. Germline V gene data show CDR1 as SQVTM and CDR2 as ANQGSEA. This CDR3 has 11 residues. DNA of the CDR3: TGCAGTTTAGCGGCGGACTCTTCGCTCCTCTTT. Amino acids: CSLAADSSLLF.

In this sample, this clonotype turned up a few times. V usage is TRBV7-9 and J usage is TRBJ2-7; TRBD2 agrees at 13 bases. With V trimmed by 6 bases and J by 2 bases, 7 bases remained unmatched. From germline, CDR1 is SEHNR and CDR2 FQNEAQ (reference sequence). The CDR3 is 16 amino acids. CDR3 bases: TGTGCCAGCAGTGAACTAGCGGGAGGGCCGACCTACGAGCAGTACTTC. Protein product: CASSELAGGPTYEQYF.

This clonotype came up many times. The CDR3 is CASSPQGDQETQYF. In nucleotides, the CDR3 is TGTGCCAGCAGCCCACAGGGTGACCAAGAGACCCAGTACTTC. The chain has TRBV9 and TRBJ2-5, with D possibly being TRBD1 (6 bases). The CDR3 contains 14 residues. V lost 4 bases and J 0 bases, leaving 10 bases between the germline ends. Germline lookup yields CDR1 SGDLS and CDR2 YYNGEE. Full variable domain (missing parts from reference TRBV9 and TRBJ2-5): DSGVTQTPKHLITATGQRVTLRCSPRSGDLSVYWYQQSLDQGLQFLIQYYNGEERAKGNILERFSAQQFPDLHSELNLSSLELGDSALYFCASSPQGDQETQYFGPGTRLLVL.

The chain links TRBV10-3 to TRBJ2-7, with unresolved D. Trimming removed 3 bases at V and 7 bases at J, with 4 bases between. CDR1 is ENHRY and CDR2 is SYGVKD in the germline V gene. The CDR3 length is 10 residues. CDR3 nucleotide sequence: TGTGCCATCAGTGAAGGGGAGCAGTACTTC. It specifies CAISEGEQYF.

This clonotype was recorded a few times. The chain links TRBV7-2 to TRBJ1-1; D uncertain. This CDR3 is built from 13 residues. Per the germline V gene, CDR1 is SGHTA and CDR2 is FQGNSA. V lost 5 bases to trimming and J lost 1 base, with 8 bases between them. CDR3 in amino acids: CASSDLKNTEAFF. The CDR3 DNA sequence: TGTGCCAGCAGCGATTTAAAGAACACTGAAGCTTTCTTT.

This chain links TRBV12-3 or TRBV12-4 with TRBJ1-5; D remains ambiguous. V lost 4 bases and J lost 6, with 13 bases in between. The length of the CDR3 is 14 residues. CDR3 DNA sequence: TGTGCCAGCAGTTACTACCCTGCCGGTCAGCCCCAGCATTTT. Translation: CASSYYPAGQPQHF.

The rearrangement joins TRBV10-3 to TRBJ1-1; no clear D. Germline assignment: CDR1 ENHRY and CDR2 SYGVKD. CDR3 size: 13 residues. V shed 3 bases and J shed 3 bases, with 8 bases lying between them. The CDR3 DNA reads as TGTGCCATCAGTGAAATGAGACACACTGAAGCTTTCTTT. As protein: CAISEMRHTEAFF.

This clonotype has just one count. One base away lies a much larger clone, so this may be a sequencing read error. The V gene is TRBV7-2, the J gene TRBJ2-7; D tentatively reads TRBD1 or TRBD2 (5 bases each). With 1 base removed from V and 0 bases from J, the gap between germline ends came to 10 bases. This CDR3 has 15 residues. The germline gives CDR1 SGHTA, CDR2 FQGNSA. CDR3 DNA sequence: TGTGCCAGCAGCTTAGGGGACGTACCCTCCTACGAGCAGTACTTC. Protein product: CASSLGDVPSYEQYF.

There are many counts of this clonotype. The chain has TRBV7-2 and TRBJ1-2; D is unresolved. Germline CDR1 is SGHTA and CDR2 is FQGNSA. The CDR3 totals 15 residues. V lost 0 bases and J lost 6, with 14 bases in between. CDR3 sequence: CASSLASGPVDGYTF. Here the CDR3 DNA reads TGTGCCAGCAGCTTAGCGTCAGGCCCAGTAGATGGCTACACCTTC. Filled out from reference TRBV7-2 and TRBJ1-2, the complete variable domain reads GAGVSQSPSNKVTEKGKDVELRCDPISGHTALYWYRQSLGQGLEFLIYFQGNSAPDKSGLPSDRFSAERTGGSVSTLTIQRTQQEDSAVYLCASSLASGPVDGYTFGSGTRLTVV.

This clonotype was recorded a few times. The J gene is TRBJ1-4, the V gene TRBV2, with 8 bases matching TRBD1. Germline CDR1 SNHLY, CDR2 FYNNEI. The CDR3 runs to 17 residues. J gave up 0 bases and V 8 bases, and 11 bases lay outside the gene matches. CDR3 amino acids: CASALSRDRTTNEKLFF. As DNA, the CDR3 is TGTGCCAGCGCCCTTAGCCGGGACAGGACAACTAATGAAAAACTGTTTTTT. Supplemented by reference TRBV2 and TRBJ1-4, the full variable domain reads EPEVTQTPSHQVTQMGQEVILRCVPISNHLYFYWYRQILGQKVEFLVSFYNNEISEKSEIFDDQFSVERPDGSNFTLKIRSTKLEDSAMYFCASALSRDRTTNEKLFFGSGTQLSVL.

This chain links TRBV2 with TRBJ1-4; D is unclear. Germline CDR1 is SNHLY and CDR2 is FYNNEI. This CDR3 has 16 residues. V lost 6 bases and J lost 8, with 22 bases in between. CDR3 amino acids: CASRETPEGGYEKLFF. The CDR3 DNA reads as TGTGCCAGCAGGGAGACACCCGAAGGTGGCTACGAAAAACTGTTTTTT. Drawing the rest from reference TRBV2 and TRBJ1-4, the complete variable domain is EPEVTQTPSHQVTQMGQEVILRCVPISNHLYFYWYRQILGQKVEFLVSFYNNEISEKSEIFDDQFSVERPDGSNFTLKIRSTKLEDSAMYFCASRETPEGGYEKLFFGSGTQLSVL.

This clonotype was picked up a small number of times. The chain uses TRBV19 and TRBJ2-2; unclear D gene. The CDR3 spans 16 residues. CDR1 is LNHDA, CDR2 SQIVND, per germline (reference sequence). Trimming took 4 bases from V and 0 from J, leaving 12 bases between them. Written as DNA, the CDR3 is TGTGCCAGTAGTAAGGTGGTGGGTGCGAACACCGGGGAGCTGTTTTTT. Protein product: CASSKVVGANTGELFF. Variable domain in full (rest from reference TRBV19 and TRBJ2-2): DGGITQSPKYLFRKEGQNVTLSCEQNLNHDAMYWYRQDPGQGLRLIYYSQIVNDFQKGDIAEGYSVSREKKESFPLTVTSAQKNPTAFYLCASSKVVGANTGELFFGEGSRLTVL.

Only a few counts were recorded for this clonotype. The chain links TRBV7-8 to TRBJ1-6, with D tentatively TRBD1 (6 bases). V was cut by 5 bases and J by 0 bases, with 17 bases left in between. Germline assignment: CDR1 SGHVS and CDR2 FQNEAQ. This CDR3 spans 18 amino acids. DNA of the CDR3: TGTGCCAGCAGCCTAGGGGGGCTAGGACTCTCCTATAATTCACCCCTCCACTTT. It specifies CASSLGGLGLSYNSPLHF.

The chain employs TRBV29-1 and TRBJ2-7, with D perhaps TRBD2 (6 bases). Trimming removed 4 bases at V and 5 bases at J, with 15 bases between. This CDR3 contains 13 residues. CDR1 and CDR2 from the germline V gene are SQVTM and ANQGSEA. CDR3 in amino acids: CSVVRQAGNEQYF. In DNA, the CDR3 is TGCAGCGTTGTGAGGCAGGCGGGGAACGAGCAGTACTTC.

Note on this clonotype: Since a much larger clone is just one base distant, this may be a read error. The chain carries TRBV6-5 and TRBJ1-2, with a weak D call TRBD1 (6 bases). Trimming shortened V by 6 bases and J by 6 bases, and 20 bases separated the two germline ends. CDR3 length equals 15 residues. Per germline, CDR1 MNHEY and CDR2 SVGAGI. CDR3 loop: CASRRGTGNRDGYTF. DNA for the CDR3: TGTGCCAGCAGGAGAGGTACAGGGAACAGAGATGGCTACACCTTC.

This chain uses TRBV10-3 with TRBJ1-2; the D gene is possibly TRBD1 (5 bases). This CDR3 region has 11 residues. Germline V gives CDR1 ENHRY, CDR2 SYGVKD. V was shortened by 6 bases and J by 9 bases, with 11 bases between the two germline ends. CDR3 sequence (DNA): TGTGCCATCAGGGTTAAGGACAGCTACACCTTC. Its protein product is CAIRVKDSYTF.

This chain joins TRBV7-2 and TRBJ1-5; TRBD1 might be the D (6 bases). With 4 bases removed from V and 6 bases from J, the gap between germline ends came to 10 bases. The CDR3 sequence is 13 residues long. CDR1 SGHTA and CDR2 FQGNSA come from the germline V gene. The CDR3, as DNA: TGTGCCAGCAGCTCGACAGGTTCTCAGCCCCAGCATTTT. Translating it yields CASSSTGSQPQHF.

Many counts were recorded for this clonotype. V and J are TRBV7-9 and TRBJ1-3; D is ambiguous. Trimming cost V 2 bases and J 2 bases, with 4 bases left between them. The CDR3 is 13 residues long. CDR1 is SEHNR, CDR2 FQNEAQ, per germline (reference sequence). CDR3 bases: TGTGCCAGCAGCTTATCAACTGGAAACACCATATATTTT. Protein sequence: CASSLSTGNTIYF.

The V and J genes are TRBV11-2 and TRBJ1-2; a weak D match, TRBD1 (6 bases). Germline V gene sequence: CDR1 SGHAT, CDR2 FQNNGV. Trimming took off 11 bases at V and 8 bases at J, with 21 bases between the two ends. The CDR3 covers 13 residues. The CDR3, as DNA: TGTGCCTGGTACCCTGACAGGTTTGGAGGCTACACCTTC. As protein: CAWYPDRFGGYTF.

Here the CDR3 reads CSAREGSVNQPQHF. The DNA of the CDR3 is TGCAGTGCTAGAGAGGGGTCAGTTAATCAGCCCCAGCATTTT. The chain uses TRBV20-1 and TRBJ1-5; D is uncertain. This CDR3 comprises 14 residues. V lost 0 bases to trimming and J lost 4 bases, with 10 bases between them. Germline CDR1 is DFQATT and CDR2 is SNEGSKA (reference sequence).

This clonotype was counted ten times or more. The chain links TRBV10-3 to TRBJ2-6; perhaps TRBD1 as D (6 bases). CDR3 size: 15 residues. CDR1 and CDR2 from the germline V gene are ENHRY and SYGVKD. V was trimmed by 4 bases and J by 6 bases, leaving 13 bases between them. The CDR3 bases are TGTGCCATCAGTGCCGGACAGCGAGAGGCCAACGTCCTGACTTTC. Translated: CAISAGQREANVLTF.

This clonotype was observed a few times. The chain combines TRBV4-1 with TRBJ1-5; weak D call: TRBD1 (6 bases). Between the trimmed V and J ends, which lost 0 bases and 3 bases, there was a span of 9 bases. This CDR3 region has 15 residues. Germline lookup yields CDR1 MGHRA and CDR2 YSYEKL. CDR3 sequence (DNA): TGCGCCAGCAGCCAAGAAGCGGGGGCCAATCAGCCCCAGCATTTT. This encodes CASSQEAGANQPQHF.

This clonotype has just one count. The rearrangement links TRBV15 to TRBJ1-5; TRBD1 is a possible D gene (6 bases). This CDR3 contains 17 residues. The ends were cut back, 3 bases at V and 0 bases at J, with 15 bases in the middle. The germline gives CDR1 LNHNV, CDR2 YYDKDF (reference sequence). CDR3 DNA: TGTGCCACCAGCAGTAACTCAGGGGTTTATAGCAATCAGCCCCAGCATTTT. Its translation: CATSSNSGVYSNQPQHF. Variable domain in full (rest from reference TRBV15 and TRBJ1-5): DAMVIQNPRYQVTQFGKPVTLSCSQTLNHNVMYWYQQKSSQAPKLLFHYYDKDFNNEADTPDNFQSRRPNTSFCFLDIRSPGLGDTAMYLCATSSNSGVYSNQPQHFGDGTRLSIL.

This clonotype showed up just a few times. The rearrangement links TRBV9 to TRBJ1-5; D not certain. Germline CDR1 reads SGDLS; CDR2 reads YYNGEE. Trimming removed 4 bases from V and 13 bases from J, with 18 bases in between. The CDR3 consists of 13 residues. The CDR3 bases are TGTGCCAGCAGCCAAGATCTGGGAGGCCCGCAGCATTTT. It specifies CASSQDLGGPQHF.

About this clonotype: Its ends do not fully match the called genes, so a read error is possible. The chain uses TRBV29-1 and TRBJ1-1, with D unresolved. Germline V gene sequence: CDR1 SQVTM, CDR2 ANQGSEA. The CDR3 runs 12 residues. CDR3 region: CSVLEPNTGAFF. The DNA of the CDR3 is TGCAGCGTTTTGGAACCGAACACTGGAGCTTTCTTT.

This clonotype was counted many times. The rearrangement links TRBV5-1 to TRBJ2-2; 7 bases line up with TRBD1. V lost 1 base and J lost 7; bases outside the gene matches: 7. There are 15 residues in the CDR3. Germline CDR1 and CDR2: SGHRS and YFSETQ. DNA for the CDR3: TGCGCCAGCAGCTTGCTACAGGGGATTGACGGGGAGCTGTTTTTT. It translates to CASSLLQGIDGELFF. The variable domain in full, completed from reference TRBV5-1 and TRBJ2-2, reads KAGVTQTPRYLIKTRGQQVTLSCSPISGHRSVSWYQQTPGQGLQFLFEYFSETQRNKGNFPGRFSGRQFSNSRSEMNVSTLELGDSALYLCASSLLQGIDGELFFGEGSRLTVL.

This clonotype was found a few times. V and J are TRBV5-1 and TRBJ1-2; maybe TRBD1 (5 bases). The V gene's germline CDR1 is SGHRS and CDR2 YFSETQ. The CDR3 sequence is 14 residues long. The V end was cut by 4 bases, the J end by 7 bases, with 17 bases between. CDR3 sequence reads: CASSPGGRAIGYTF. As DNA, the CDR3 is TGCGCCAGCAGCCCCGGCGGCAGGGCGATTGGCTACACCTTC.

CDR3: CASSFSGSLSYEQYF. In nucleotides, the CDR3 is TGTGCCAGCAGCTTTAGCGGGAGCCTCTCCTACGAGCAGTACTTC. V usage is TRBV7-9 and J usage is TRBJ2-7; 9 bases match TRBD2. The length of the CDR3 is 15 residues. CDR1 and CDR2 (germline): SEHNR, FQNEAQ (reference sequence). V lost 3 bases, J lost 0 bases, and 3 bases stayed unmatched.